This T cell receptor beta chain was captured by sequencing in a study of blood T cell repertoires in COVID-19. Study information: Sources were T cells, B-cell-depleted T cells, or PBMCs; the material itself was cDNA or gDNA.

With 2 bases clipped from V and 0 bases from J, the junction kept 7 bases outside the gene matches. There are 17 residues in the CDR3. Germline V gives CDR1 MNHNS, CDR2 SASEGT. TCRdb keeps only in-frame clones here, not all; method: immunoSEQ multiplex PCR. The sample carries around 15,000 clones, around 89% recorded once. Sequencing used peripheral blood. This sequence joins TRBV6-1 and TRBJ2-1, with 7 bases lining up with TRBD1. This sequence was found in a human donor in a cohort sampled during active COVID-19. The CDR3 DNA sequence: TGTGCCAGCAGTGAAAGGTGGGGACAGAGCTCCTACAATGAGCAGTTCTTC. Translation: CASSERWGQSSYNEQFF.